The sequence of this T cell receptor beta chain was determined in a study of STAT5B mutations in CD4+ large granular lymphocyte leukemia. The CDR3 runs to 14 residues. In germline, CDR1 is LNHDA, CDR2 SQIVND (reference sequence). V lost 7 bases to trimming and J lost 4 bases; unmatched junction nucleotides: 4. Sequencing used immunoSEQ multiplex PCR; TCRdb keeps in-frame clones, though not all of them. The repertoire holds about 35,000 clones, with 65% to 80% as singletons. The chain carries TRBV19 and TRBJ2-2, with 9 positions matching TRBD1. The origin of this receptor is a human donor in good health. Sequencing was done on a sample of CD4+ T cells from blood buffy coats. The CDR3 here is CASTWTGATGELFF. CDR3 DNA sequence: TGTGCCAGTACCTGGACAGGGGCCACCGGGGAGCTGTTTTTT.